This T cell receptor (beta chain) was sequenced during a study of T-cell reconstitution after alpha-beta-depleted transplantation in children. Notes on the study in general: From surviving recipient T cells and thymic progenitors came the high day-60 TCRbeta diversity observed in some patients.

This clonotype was counted between two and nine times. Its cognate antigen is unknown. Unique molecular identifiers were used in preparing the TCRbeta library. One entry per CDR3 protein, called by TCRdb with MiXCR from the PCR reads. The table shows hundreds of thousands of distinct CDR3 sequences, with under 15% occurring only once. V shed 6 bases and J shed 5 bases, with 10 bases lying between them. This CDR3 comprises 12 residues. In germline, CDR1 is SEHNR, CDR2 FQNEAQ (reference sequence). Sequenced here: PBMCs, mostly from graft donor cells, sampled 360 days after TCRalphabeta/CD19-depleted stem cell transplant. The rearrangement joins TRBV7-9 to TRBJ2-5; tentative D call: TRBD2 (5 bases). The source of this sequence is a male patient younger than 18 who had a stem cell transplant for acute myeloid leukemia, so the T cells may come from the graft donor. CDR3 amino acids: CASSRAAETQYF. DNA for the CDR3: TGTGCCAGCAGTCGAGCGGCGGAGACCCAGTACTTC.